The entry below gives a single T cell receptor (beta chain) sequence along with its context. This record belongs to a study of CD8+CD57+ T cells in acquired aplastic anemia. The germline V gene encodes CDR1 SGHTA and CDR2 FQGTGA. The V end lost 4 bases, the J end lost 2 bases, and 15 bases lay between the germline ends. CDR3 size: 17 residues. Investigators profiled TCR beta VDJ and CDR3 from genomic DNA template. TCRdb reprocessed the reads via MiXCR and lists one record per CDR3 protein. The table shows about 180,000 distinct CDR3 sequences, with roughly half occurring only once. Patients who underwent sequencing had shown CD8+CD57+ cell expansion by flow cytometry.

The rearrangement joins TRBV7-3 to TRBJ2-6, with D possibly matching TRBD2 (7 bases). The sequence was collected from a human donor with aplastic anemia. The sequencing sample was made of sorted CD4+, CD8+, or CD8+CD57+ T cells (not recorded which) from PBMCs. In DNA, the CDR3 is TGTGCCAGCAGCTCCGAAGGGGGGGCTGCTGGGGCCAACGTCCTGACTTTC. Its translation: CASSSEGGAAGANVLTF.